This T cell receptor (beta chain) was found in a study of identical twins (dated by TCRdb to the mid-2010s). About the investigation overall: TCR alpha and beta repertoires from monozygotic twins, unrelated adults of various ages and cord blood were deep-sequenced to test whether fetal clonotypes persist. To rule out contamination, the twin experiments were replicated at different times with different library preparation protocols. What the authors observed across the whole study: In monozygotic twins, recombination models systematically underestimated out-of-frame TCR alpha sharing, but the models matched the sharing seen between unrelated individuals. Invariant T cells such as MAIT and iNKT could partly confound zero-insertion analyses, though diverse VJ usage argued against this for most clonotypes. Fewer insertions were carried by abundant cord blood beta clonotypes; a weaker similar trend was observed in young adult naive repertoires, while no such trend was observed in memory repertoires. The excess sharing between twins in beta out-of-frame sequences was weaker because fewer shared sequences reduced the signal-to-noise ratio. Because the same donors could not be followed over many years, the conclusions depended on cross-sectional statistical analysis. Out-of-frame TCR alpha sequences shared between twins showed an excess of low generation-probability sequences compared with coincidental sharing between unrelated individuals.

Concerning this clonotype itself: The antigen it recognizes is unknown. Base qualities are not provided; no much larger clone lies one nucleotide away.

Receptor amplification or capture employed 5' RACE. TCRdb lists the instrument as Illumina HiSeq 2000. Template switching introduced a universal primer binding site; the final cDNA contained a unique molecular identifier, enabling accurate counting of TCR cDNA molecules. First-strand cDNA for TCR alpha and beta chains was synthesized from specific primers in the conserved constant-segment region. To control for contamination, every cDNA library was double barcoded, receiving both a SMART-Mk sample barcode and Illumina barcodes. TruSeq adapter sequences along with Illumina sample barcodes were introduced in two successive PCR steps. The TCR alpha and beta cDNA libraries were sequenced on the Illumina HiSeq platform using custom primers. Concerning the study's data processing: Raw reads were processed with MiGEC to extract unique molecular identifiers, and MiXCR was used to determine CDR3 positions. Recombination models were inferred per individual with the repgenHMM and IGoR tools using an EM algorithm. Shared clonotype analysis was performed with the tcR package in R, normalizing sharing by the product of cloneset sizes. Out-of-frame nonproductive sequences were analyzed to study raw recombination free of thymic and clonal selection effects. Using fastp at Q25 and MiXCR, TCRdb reprocessed the public reads and kept productive beta chains. Rows merge per CDR3 protein into single entries with the most common DNA and genes. The V and J calls, along with clone size, are taken from TCRdb and not from the paper's own processing. This sample lists around 1.7 million distinct CDR3 sequences; less than 35% were detected once. The ten largest clonotypes hold about 0.27% of the sample.

All donors were healthy Caucasians. The CDR3 runs 16 amino acids, cysteine and phenylalanine included. Here the CDR3 DNA is all that survives: 48 bases in frame from base 1. CDR1 and CDR2 are drawn from the germline V gene: LGHNA, YNFKEQ. Clipping removes 1 base from V and 7 bases from J, with 6 as the unmatched junction base count. Sequenced sample: cord blood. Recombination linked TRBV4-2 to TRBJ2-1; the central 11 bases match TRBD2. The sequence came from a newborn girl in good health. The encoded CDR3 is CASSQVLAGGLNEQFF. The DNA sequence is as follows: TGTGCCAGCAGCCAAGTCTTAGCGGGGGGGCTGAATGAGCAGTTCTTC.